This TCR beta chain was retrieved from a study of T cell responses to AZD1222 COVID-19 vaccine. Findings and limits, study-wide: Across spike, vaccine-associated CD4 TCRs were found, dominant at 160-218 and 743-854. Breadth and depth of Spike-specific TCRs rose after two AZD1222 doses. Without day 14 samples, only post-peak T cell repertoires were studied.

Second doses were pooled across both intervals (about 4 or about 12 weeks). The data were produced by immunoSEQ multiplex PCR, yet TCRdb's version contains in-frame clones alone and is incomplete. The sample includes 85,000 or so clones, around 90% seen only once; the top ten take approximately 10%. Germline CDR1 reads SQVTM; CDR2 reads ANQGSEA. V dropped 6 bases and J dropped 2; count of bases not matched to a gene: 3. The CDR3 totals 12 residues. A remark on this clone: The antigen remains unidentified.

This receptor was obtained from an adult who received the AZD1222 COVID-19 vaccine. The starting material was peripheral blood, obtained 28 days after the second AZD1222 dose. The rearrangement joins TRBV29-1 to TRBJ1-1; 7 nucleotides align to TRBD1. DNA for the CDR3: TGCAGCGTCAGGACAGGAAACACTGAAGCTTTCTTT. It is translated as CSVRTGNTEAFF.